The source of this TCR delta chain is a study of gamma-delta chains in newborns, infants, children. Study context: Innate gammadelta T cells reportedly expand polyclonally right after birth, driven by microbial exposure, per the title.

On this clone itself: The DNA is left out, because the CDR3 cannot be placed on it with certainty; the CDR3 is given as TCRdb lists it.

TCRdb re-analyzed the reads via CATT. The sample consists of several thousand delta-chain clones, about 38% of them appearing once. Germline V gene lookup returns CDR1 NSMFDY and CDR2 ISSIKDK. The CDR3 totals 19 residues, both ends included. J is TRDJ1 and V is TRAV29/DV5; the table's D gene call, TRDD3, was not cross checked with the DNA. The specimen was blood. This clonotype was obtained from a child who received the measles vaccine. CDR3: CSVLLCSRGNTGGSHKLIF.